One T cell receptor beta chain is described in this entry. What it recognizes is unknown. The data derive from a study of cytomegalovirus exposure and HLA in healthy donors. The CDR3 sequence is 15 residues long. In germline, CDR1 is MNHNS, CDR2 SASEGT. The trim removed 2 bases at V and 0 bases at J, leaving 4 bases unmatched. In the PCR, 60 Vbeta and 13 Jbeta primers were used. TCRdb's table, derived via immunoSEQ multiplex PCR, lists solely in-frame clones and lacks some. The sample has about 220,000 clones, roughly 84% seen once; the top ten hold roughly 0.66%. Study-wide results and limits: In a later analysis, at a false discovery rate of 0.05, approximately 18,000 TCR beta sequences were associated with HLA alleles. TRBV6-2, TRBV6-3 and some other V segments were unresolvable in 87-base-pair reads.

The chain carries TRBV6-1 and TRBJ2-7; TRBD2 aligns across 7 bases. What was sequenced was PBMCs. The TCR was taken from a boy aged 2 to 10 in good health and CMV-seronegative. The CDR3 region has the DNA TGTGCCAGCAGTGAAAAGCGGGGATACTCCTACGAGCAGTACTTC. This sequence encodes CASSEKRGYSYEQYF.